The 5 T cell receptor beta chains reported below all come from one sample, sequenced in a study of T-cell reconstitution after alpha-beta-depleted transplantation in children. Molecular barcoding with unique molecular identifiers was used for the TCRbeta library. Each CDR3 protein is one row after TCRdb ran MiXCR on the PCR reads. The profile covers about 590,000 distinct CDR3 sequences, with 10% to 15% appearing a single time and over 2% taken by the ten largest. This sample comprised PBMCs, mostly from graft donor cells, obtained 360 days after TCRalphabeta/CD19-depleted stem cell transplant. The receptors were sampled from a male patient between 5 and 17 years old who had a stem cell transplant for acute myeloid leukemia, so the T cells may come from the graft donor.

In its sample, this clonotype was seen a few times. This CDR3 is CATTSSPLGEQFF. CDR3 nucleotide sequence: TGTGCCACCACCTCGTCCCCTTTGGGTGAGCAGTTCTTC. The chain couples TRBV24-1 to TRBJ2-1; no definite D call. The V gene's germline CDR1 is KGHDR and CDR2 SFDVKD. The CDR3 is 13 residues long. The V end lost 8 bases, the J end lost 9 bases, and 16 bases lay between the germline ends.

This clonotype occurred many times. This chain joins TRBV7-8 and TRBJ2-5, with D tentatively TRBD1 or TRBD2 (5 bases each). V was pared by 1 base and J by 1 base, with 16 bases between. Germline CDR1 and CDR2: SGHVS and FQNEAQ. The CDR3 is 17 residues long. The CDR3 region has the DNA TGTGCCAGCAGCTTAGTAACCCCTTTTGGGGGCCAAGAGACCCAGTACTTC. Translation gives CASSLVTPFGGQETQYF.

A few counts support this clonotype. The chain uses TRBV30 and TRBJ1-1, with D possibly TRBD1 on 5 matching bases. Trimming took off 2 bases at V and 0 bases at J, with 7 bases between the two ends. Germline assignment: CDR1 GTSNPN and CDR2 SVGIG (reference sequence). CDR3 length: 13 amino acids. Here the CDR3 reads CAWSRQMNTEAFF. CDR3 bases: TGTGCCTGGAGTCGACAGATGAACACTGAAGCTTTCTTT.

This clonotype was counted at least ten times. CDR3 sequence reads: CASSAAGTEAYEQYF. DNA for the CDR3: TGTGCCAGCAGCGCAGCCGGGACAGAGGCCTACGAGCAGTACTTC. The J gene is TRBJ2-7, the V gene TRBV7-2, with 7 bases fitting TRBD1. J lost 2 bases, V lost 5 bases, and 9 bases had no gene match. This CDR3 has 15 amino acids. From germline, CDR1 is SGHTA and CDR2 FQGNSA.

There are a few counts of this clonotype. The chain joins TRBV28 to TRBJ1-2; maybe TRBD1 (5 bases). The length of the CDR3 is 13 residues. Germline V gene lookup returns CDR1 MDHEN and CDR2 SYDVKM. V lost 5 bases to trimming and J lost 7 bases, with 14 bases between them. CDR3 residues: CASSQGLLGGYTF. The CDR3 DNA reads TGTGCCAGCAGTCAGGGACTGTTGGGTGGCTACACCTTC.